Each of the 32 T cell receptor beta chains below was sequenced from the same sample in a study of tumor and adjacent non-tumor tissue in lung cancer. The library came from three nested PCR rounds adapted from ARM-PCR protocols. TCRdb fed the multiplex PCR reads into MiXCR, producing one record per CDR3 protein. The table shows 110,000 or so distinct CDR3 sequences, with about 64% occurring only once. This sample's RNA came from whole unsorted tissue. The normal lung tissue was taken more than 3 cm from the tumor edge. Sequenced input: distant non-tumor lung tissue. The source of these receptors is a man in his sixties with non-small cell lung cancer.

Comment on this clonotype: This sequence may be a read error, since a much larger clone differs from it by one base. CDR3 residues: CVSRGTGMTNYGYTF. In DNA, the CDR3 is TGTGTCAGCAGGGGGACAGGAATGACAAACTATGGCTACACCTTC. The chain carries TRBV12-3 or TRBV12-4 and TRBJ1-2; 8 bases line up with TRBD1. The CDR3 is 15 residues long.

With respect to this clonotype: This may be a read error, as it is one base from a much larger clone. This is likely a read error, given that the CDR3 carries no conserved phenylalanine or tryptophan at its end. V and J are TRBV29-1 and TRBJ2-3; the match to TRBD2 covers 7 bases. This CDR3 has 14 amino acids. Germline CDR1 SQVTM, CDR2 ANQGSEA. The ends lost 7 bases at V and 8 bases at J; junction bases unmatched: 15. The CDR3 nucleotides read TGCAGCGCGGGGGGTTCTAGTGCCTCAGGTACGCAGTATTAT. The encoded protein is CSAGGSSASGTQYY.

On this clonotype itself: An end of the junction differs from the germline gene, which may be a read error. The gene calls are TRBV10-3 and TRBJ2-7; D is unresolved. From germline, CDR1 is ENHRY and CDR2 SYGVKD. The CDR3 length is 11 residues. The CDR3 DNA sequence: TGTGCCGCACATACCTCCTACGAGCAATACTTC. This gives the protein CAAHTSYEQYF.

This clonotype appeared many times. The chain recombines TRBV4-1 with TRBJ2-7; 7 bases are a match to TRBD1. The CDR3 runs 14 residues. Germline lookup yields CDR1 MGHRA and CDR2 YSYEKL. V shed 2 bases and J 4 bases; nucleotides not matched to a gene: 5. The CDR3 DNA follows: TGCGCCAGCAGCCAAACGACAGGGTTATACGAGCAGTACTTC. Its protein is CASSQTTGLYEQYF.

A single count supports this clonotype. A much larger clone lies a single base off, so this may be a read error. The rearrangement links TRBV7-9 to TRBJ2-7; D gene uncertain. The V end was cut by 5 bases, the J end by 6 bases, with 20 bases between. The CDR3 totals 15 residues. The V gene's germline CDR1 is SEHNR and CDR2 FQNEAQ (reference sequence). CDR3 region: CASSLSDGLLGEQYF. In DNA form, the CDR3 reads TGTGCCAGCAGCCTAAGCGACGGCCTATTGGGCGAGCAGTACTTC.

Many counts were recorded for this clonotype. V usage is TRBV4-3 and J usage is TRBJ2-1; D uncertain. This CDR3 contains 13 residues. V was clipped by 0 bases and J by 13 bases, with 13 bases between them. Per the germline V gene, CDR1 is LGHNA and CDR2 is YSLEER. CDR3 coding DNA: TGCGCCAGCAGCCAAGATCAAGGAATCCGCCAGTTCTTC. It is translated as CASSQDQGIRQFF.

Remarks on this clonotype: Since a much larger clone is just one base distant, this may be a read error. The gene calls are TRBV6-5 and TRBJ2-2, with 10 bases that match TRBD1. Germline V gives CDR1 MNHEY, CDR2 SVGAGI. This CDR3 region has 16 residues. CDR3 coding DNA: TGTGCCAGCAGTTATTCCGGGACAGGGGACACCGGGGATCTGTTTTTT. Protein product: CASSYSGTGDTGDLFF.

A note on this clonotype: A much larger clone differs by one base, so this may be a read error. The chain recombines TRBV5-6 with TRBJ2-2; tentatively, D is TRBD2 (6 bases). The CDR3 length is 12 residues. CDR1 is SGHDT and CDR2 is YYEEEE in the germline V gene. The DNA of the CDR3 is TGTGCCAGCAGCAAGGGACTCGGGAAGCTGTTTTTT. This encodes CASSKGLGKLFF.

Notes on this clonotype: A read error may account for a junction end that differs from germline. This chain's CDR3 is CASSPRGQGNTGELVF. CDR3 DNA: TGTGCCAGTAGCCCTAGGGGACAGGGGAACACCGGGGAGCTGGTTTTT. The chain employs TRBV6-1 and TRBJ2-2; 10 positions agree with TRBD1. This CDR3 spans 16 amino acids. Germline assignment: CDR1 MNHNS and CDR2 SASEGT.

Turning to this clonotype: Compared with germline, one end of the junction differs, possibly owing to a read error. The genes are TRBV5-4 and TRBJ2-1; D remains ambiguous. In germline, CDR1 is SGHNT, CDR2 YYREEE (reference sequence). This CDR3 comprises 12 residues. In nucleotides, the CDR3 is TGTGCCAGCAGCTTGGGAAACAAAGAGCAGTTCTTC. This gives the protein CASSLGNKEQFF.

Comment on this clonotype: A much more abundant neighbour one base away suggests this may be a read error. The chain has TRBV6-5 and TRBJ2-3; TRBD1 is a possible D gene (6 bases). CDR1 is MNHEY and CDR2 is SVGAGI in the germline V gene. The CDR3 runs to 14 residues. V was cut by 4 bases and J by 1 base, with 9 bases left in between. The CDR3 sequence: CASSSRQGTDTQYF. DNA for the CDR3: TGTGCCAGCAGTTCAAGACAGGGCACAGATACGCAGTATTTT.

About this clonotype itself: At one of its ends the junction is not consistent with the germline gene, which may arise from a read error. V usage is TRBV28 and J usage is TRBJ1-6; D remains ambiguous. The CDR3 totals 15 residues. Germline lookup yields CDR1 MDHEN and CDR2 SYDVKM. The CDR3 bases are TGTACCAGCAGTTTATACCGGGGTCGGAATTCACCCCTCCACTTT. Translating it yields CTSSLYRGRNSPLHF.

A few counts support this clonotype. Mismatch with germline at one junction end may stem from a read error. The V call is TRBV20-1, the J call TRBJ2-1, with a tentative D call TRBD2 (6 bases). Germline V gives CDR1 DFQATT, CDR2 SNEGSKA (reference sequence). The CDR3 has 13 residues. CDR3 loop: CSARGRENNEQFF. Written as DNA, the CDR3 is TGCAGTGCCAGAGGACGGGAGAACAATGAGCAGTTCTTC.

For this clonotype: Being one base from a much bigger clone, this may be a read error. The chain combines TRBV20-1 with TRBJ2-1; D is unresolved. The CDR3 runs to 12 residues. Germline values: CDR1 DFQATT, CDR2 SNEGSKA (reference sequence). CDR3 region: CSARGFINEQLF. DNA for the CDR3: TGCAGTGCTAGGGGTTTTATCAATGAGCAGCTCTTC.

For this clonotype: One base away lies a much larger clone, so this may be a sequencing read error. The chain has TRBV20-1 and TRBJ2-1, with TRBD2 identical over 10 bases. This CDR3 spans 19 amino acids. The germline V gene encodes CDR1 DFQATT and CDR2 SNEGSKA (reference sequence). V trimming: 0 bases; J trimming: 5 bases; junction bases outside the gene matches: 16. The chain's CDR3 is CSARDGKREGRRWDNEQFF. For the CDR3, the DNA is TGCAGTGCTAGAGATGGCAAGCGGGAGGGCCGTAGGTGGGACAATGAGCAGTTCTTC.

This clonotype has just a few counts. The chain is built from TRBV7-8 and TRBJ2-5; D is ambiguous. In germline, CDR1 is SGHVS, CDR2 FQNEAQ. Trimming cost V 3 bases and J 5 bases, with 7 bases left between them. This CDR3 is 12 amino acids long. DNA for the CDR3: TGTGCCAGCAGCTTGATCTGTGAGACCCAGTACTTC. Amino acid sequence: CASSLICETQYF.

About this clonotype: Germline and junction disagree at one end, which may indicate a read error. The chain uses TRBV5-4 and TRBJ2-5; no definite D call. The CDR3 loop spans 15 amino acids. Germline loops: CDR1 SGHNT, CDR2 YYREEE (reference sequence). The CDR3 DNA follows: TGTACCAGCAGCCTAGGAGCGCGCCTACAAGAGACCCAGTACTTC. Translating gives CTSSLGARLQETQYF.

This clonotype was seen only a few times. This chain links TRBV6-2 or TRBV6-3 with TRBJ2-3; D perhaps matches TRBD1 (6 bases). Germline values: CDR1 MNHEY, CDR2 SVGEGT. V was cut by 7 bases and J by 7 bases, with 12 bases left in between. The CDR3 totals 12 residues. The CDR3 DNA is TGTGCCAGCACCTCACAGGGATATACGCAGTATTTT. Protein product: CASTSQGYTQYF.

This clonotype came up a few times. The chain combines TRBV7-6 with TRBJ2-2; no definite D call. V lost 5 bases to trimming and J lost 8 bases, with 6 bases between them. Germline CDR1 reads SGHVS; CDR2 reads FNYEAQ. This CDR3 spans 11 amino acids. The CDR3, as DNA: TGTGCCAGCAGCCACCAGGGGGAGCTGTTTTTT. Translated, it gives CASSHQGELFF.

The genes are TRBV4-3 and TRBJ2-7; a possible D gene is TRBD2 (6 bases). The germline gives CDR1 LGHNA, CDR2 YSLEER. Between the trimmed V and J ends, which lost 3 bases and 8 bases, there was a span of 23 bases. This CDR3 has 16 residues. The CDR3 region is CASSQDQASESYKQYF. The CDR3 DNA reads TGCGCCAGCAGCCAGGATCAGGCTAGCGAGAGTTACAAGCAGTACTTC.

Worth noting for this clonotype: As the CDR3 is not closed by the conserved phenylalanine or tryptophan, this likely results from a read error. The chain links TRBV5-1 to TRBJ2-7; possible D gene TRBD1, 6 bases. CDR3 size: 14 residues. Per the germline V gene, CDR1 is SGHRS and CDR2 is YFSETQ. CDR3: CTSSRFGGSDEQYI. The CDR3 coding sequence is TGCACCAGCAGCCGGTTTGGGGGCTCGGACGAGCAGTACATC.

This clonotype was seen at least ten times. The chain has TRBV5-1 and TRBJ2-7, with a tentative D call TRBD1 (6 bases). Germline V gene lookup returns CDR1 SGHRS and CDR2 YFSETQ. Trimming removed 3 bases from V and 6 bases from J, with 16 bases in between. CDR3 size: 14 residues. CDR3 sequence reads: CASSSSGTTAEQYF. For the CDR3, the DNA is TGCGCCAGCAGCTCCTCCGGGACAACCGCCGAGCAGTACTTC.

Regarding this clonotype: Possible read error: a much larger clone is one base away. Since the CDR3 does not end with the conserved phenylalanine or tryptophan, this likely comes from a read error. The genes are TRBV30 and TRBJ1-1; the match to TRBD1 covers 9 bases. CDR3 length: 14 amino acids. J lost 5 bases, V lost 5 bases, and 9 bases had no gene match. CDR1 GTSNPN and CDR2 SVGIG come from the germline V gene (reference sequence). CDR3 amino acids: CAWDPGQGLTEAFY. CDR3 bases: TGTGCCTGGGATCCGGGACAGGGATTAACTGAAGCTTTCTAT.

The chain combines TRBV10-3 with TRBJ2-2; D unresolved. The V end lost 5 bases, the J end lost 4 bases, and 11 bases lay between the germline ends. The CDR3 has 14 amino acids. Germline V lookup: CDR1 ENHRY, CDR2 SYGVKD. CDR3 nucleotides: TGTGCCATCAGTATTCGGTCCTCCACCGGGGAGCTGTTTTTT. It translates to CAISIRSSTGELFF.

The V gene is TRBV19, the J gene TRBJ2-2; D unresolved. Germline V lookup: CDR1 LNHDA, CDR2 SQIVND (reference sequence). The CDR3 runs 16 residues. The V end was cut by 3 bases, the J end by 0 bases, with 11 bases between. Here the CDR3 reads CASSMARLSNTGELFF. The CDR3 DNA is TGTGCCAGTAGTATGGCCAGGTTGTCGAACACCGGGGAGCTGTTTTTT. The full variable domain, its missing parts supplied by reference TRBV19 and TRBJ2-2, is DGGITQSPKYLFRKEGQNVTLSCEQNLNHDAMYWYRQDPGQGLRLIYYSQIVNDFQKGDIAEGYSVSREKKESFPLTVTSAQKNPTAFYLCASSMARLSNTGELFFGEGSRLTVL.

Concerning this clonotype itself: A single base separates this from a much larger clone, so it may be a read error. V and J are TRBV28 and TRBJ2-7, with 11 bases aligning to TRBD2. V shed 7 bases, J shed 4 bases, and the junction held 9 bases outside the gene matches. Germline CDR1 and CDR2: MDHEN and SYDVKM. The CDR3 is 15 amino acids. The CDR3 DNA follows: TGTGCCAGCATTTCCTTAGCGGGAGGGGGTTACGAGCAGTACTTC. This translates into CASISLAGGGYEQYF.

This clonotype appeared a single time. One base away lies a much larger clone, so this may be a sequencing read error. J is TRBJ2-7 and V is TRBV28; D not certain. The CDR3 contains 14 residues. CDR1 and CDR2 from the germline V gene are MDHEN and SYDVKM. Trimming pared 10 bases from V and 2 bases from J, leaving 18 bases between. CDR3 sequence (DNA): TGTGCCATCCGTCCTCCCAATGCCGCCTACGAGCAGTACTTC. The encoded protein is CAIRPPNAAYEQYF.

This clonotype showed up many times. The chain links TRBV5-5 to TRBJ1-3; no firm D call. The CDR3 contains 15 residues. Trimming stripped 4 bases from V and 0 bases from J, with 11 bases between. The germline CDR1 and CDR2 sequences are SGHKS and YYEKEE (reference sequence). The CDR3 loop is CASSTLQHSGNTIYF. CDR3 nucleotide sequence: TGTGCCAGCAGCACCTTACAGCACTCTGGAAACACCATATATTTT.

This chain links TRBV19 with TRBJ2-3; D is unclear. The CDR3 loop spans 15 amino acids. Trimming took 1 base from V and 1 from J, leaving 9 bases between them. CDR1 LNHDA and CDR2 SQIVND come from the germline V gene (reference sequence). DNA of the CDR3: TGTGCCAGTAGTATAGGTCTTTGGGGCACAGATACGCAGTATTTT. Its translation: CASSIGLWGTDTQYF.

There are a few counts of this clonotype. A single base separates this from a much larger clone, so it may be a read error. This CDR3 is missing its conserved last phenylalanine or tryptophan, likely due to a read error. The chain carries TRBV6-5 and TRBJ1-1; 7 bases match TRBD1. CDR1 and CDR2 (germline): MNHEY, SVGAGI. This CDR3 is 15 amino acids long. V trimming: 5 bases; J trimming: 4 bases; junction bases outside the gene matches: 10. Written as DNA, the CDR3 is TGTGCCAGCAGTCGGGCACAGGGGACGGCCACTGAAGCTTTCTCT. This translates into CASSRAQGTATEAFS.

V is TRBV6-5 and J is TRBJ1-1; 9 nucleotides align to TRBD1. The CDR3 totals 16 residues. V was pared by 9 bases and J by 0 bases, with 11 bases of the junction left unmatched. The germline gives CDR1 MNHEY, CDR2 SVGAGI. The CDR3 coding sequence is TGTGCCAGTGAAATCGCGGGACAGGGAGTGAACACTGAAGCTTTCTTT. It is translated as CASEIAGQGVNTEAFF.

V usage is TRBV11-1 and J usage is TRBJ2-5, with D possibly TRBD1 on 6 matching bases. The CDR3 spans 16 residues. V lost 0 bases and J lost 4, with 15 bases in between. Germline V CDR1 and CDR2: SGHAT, FQDESV (reference sequence). DNA of the CDR3: TGTGCCAGCAGCTTAGCGACAGGAAAGTATGGAGAGACCCAGTACTTC. Amino acids: CASSLATGKYGETQYF.